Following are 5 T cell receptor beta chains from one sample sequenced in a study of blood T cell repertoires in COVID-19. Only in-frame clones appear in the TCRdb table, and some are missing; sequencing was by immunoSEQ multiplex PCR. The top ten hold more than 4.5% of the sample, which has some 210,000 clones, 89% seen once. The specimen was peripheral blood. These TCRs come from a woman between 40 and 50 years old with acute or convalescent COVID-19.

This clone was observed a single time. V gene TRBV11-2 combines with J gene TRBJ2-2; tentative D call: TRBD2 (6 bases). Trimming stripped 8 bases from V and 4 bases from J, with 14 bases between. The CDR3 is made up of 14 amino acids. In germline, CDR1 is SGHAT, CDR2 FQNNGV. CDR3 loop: CASPGGGITGELFF. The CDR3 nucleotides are TGTGCCAGCCCTGGAGGAGGGATCACCGGGGAGCTGTTTTTT.

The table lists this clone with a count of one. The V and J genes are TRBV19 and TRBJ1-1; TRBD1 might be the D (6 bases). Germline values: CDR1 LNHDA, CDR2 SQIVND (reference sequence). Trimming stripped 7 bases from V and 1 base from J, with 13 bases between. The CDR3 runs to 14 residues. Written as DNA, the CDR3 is TGTGCCAGTACGATGGGGGGGCCGAACACTGAAGCTTTCTTT. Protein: CASTMGGPNTEAFF.

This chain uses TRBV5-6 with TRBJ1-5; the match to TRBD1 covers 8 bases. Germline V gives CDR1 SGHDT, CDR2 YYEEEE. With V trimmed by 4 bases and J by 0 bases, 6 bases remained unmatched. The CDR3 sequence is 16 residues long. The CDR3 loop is CASSGSTGGSNQPQHF. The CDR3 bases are TGTGCCAGCAGCGGCTCAACAGGGGGTAGCAATCAGCCCCAGCATTTT.

The CDR3 nucleotides read TGTGCCAGTAAGTGGGGGGTCGGTTCCTACAATGAGCAGTTCTTC. Translated, it gives CASKWGVGSYNEQFF. The V call is TRBV19, the J call TRBJ2-1; D is perhaps TRBD2 (6 bases). Germline values: CDR1 LNHDA, CDR2 SQIVND (reference sequence). The CDR3 sequence is 15 residues long. V lost 7 bases, J lost 1 base, and 14 bases lay in between.

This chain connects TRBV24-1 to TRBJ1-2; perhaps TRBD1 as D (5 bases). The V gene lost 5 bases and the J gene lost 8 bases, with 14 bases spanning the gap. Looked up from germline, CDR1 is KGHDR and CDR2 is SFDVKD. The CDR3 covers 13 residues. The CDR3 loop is CATSAQADRGYTF. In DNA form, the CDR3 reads TGTGCCACCAGTGCACAGGCGGATAGGGGCTACACCTTC.